Included here is one TCR beta chain sequence, with context. Its target is unknown. Trimming took 5 bases from V and 2 from J; bases not matched to a gene: 0. Germline V gene lookup returns CDR1 KGHDR and CDR2 SFDVKD. This CDR3 is 14 amino acids long. These data are taken from a study of T-cell reconstitution after alpha-beta-depleted transplantation in children. Study-level results: In some patients, recipient T cells and intrathymic progenitors surviving conditioning explained high day-60 diversity. A year had passed since transplant, and T-cell counts and diversity by then came mostly from newly produced T cells.

TCRbeta library preparation incorporated unique molecular identifiers. TCRdb reprocessed the PCR reads with MiXCR, giving one entry per CDR3 protein. The table shows 150,000 to 200,000 distinct CDR3 sequences, with around 10% occurring only once. The TCR originated in a boy aged 2 to 10 with acute myeloid leukemia, due to receive a stem cell transplant. This material consisted of PBMCs, taken before TCRalphabeta/CD19-depleted stem cell transplant. This chain uses TRBV24-1 with TRBJ2-1, with 9 bases identical to TRBD2. The CDR3 is CATSGGGAYNEQFF. DNA for the CDR3: TGTGCCACCAGTGGCGGGGGGGCCTACAATGAGCAGTTCTTC.